This TCR beta chain is drawn from a study of shared clonotypes between healthy human individuals. Points from the study as a whole: Estimated clonotype richness was generally higher in naive than memory subsets. Unshared clonotypes carried lower generation probabilities than those common to all four donors.

A split of CD4+ cells into CD45RA+ naive and CD45RA-negative memory subsets was performed. Per the original data handling: ImmunoSEQ junction-only sequences lacked quality scores, so their filtering differed. The method was immunoSEQ multiplex PCR; TCRdb's version includes in-frame clones alone and lacks a portion of them. V, J and clone size are those of that table, while D and trimming were read from the DNA. The table lists more than 1.2 million clones, approximately 98.5% of them singletons, with approximately 0.4% in the top ten. On this clone: The antigen is undetermined.

This clonotype originated in a young man in good health. The specimen was naive CD4+ T cells sorted from blood. The sample's subset: CD45RA+ positively selected.

CDR3 in DNA: TGCGCCAGCAGGGAAACTAGCGGGAGGTTCTCCTACAATGAGCAGTTCTTC. This encodes CASRETSGRFSYNEQFF. The chain couples TRBV5-1 to TRBJ2-1; 12 nucleotides line up with TRBD2. Per the germline V gene, CDR1 is SGHRS and CDR2 is YFSETQ. This CDR3 has 17 residues. Losses at the gene ends were 5 bases for V and 0 bases for J; bases not matched to a gene: 6.